The next 10 T cell receptor beta chains were all read from a single sample in a study of blood T cell repertoires in COVID-19. Produced via immunoSEQ multiplex PCR; TCRdb's table is partial and in-frame only. The data contain almost 200,000 clones, around four fifths of them singletons. The sample comprised peripheral blood. All receptors come from a man between 60 and 70 years old with COVID-19, enrolled during active disease.

This clone was detected only once. The chain has TRBV3-1 (or the pseudogene TRBV3-2) and TRBJ1-1; 7 bases line up with TRBD1. The CDR3 length is 15 residues. Losses at the gene ends were 2 bases for V and 1 base for J; bases not matched to a gene: 4. CDR1 is LGHDT and CDR2 is YNNKEL in the germline V gene (reference sequence). The CDR3 DNA reads TGTGCCAGCAGCCAAAGCGACAGGGCGAACACTGAAGCTTTCTTT. Amino acids: CASSQSDRANTEAFF.

This clone came up once. V gene TRBV5-4 combines with J gene TRBJ2-2; 8 bases fit TRBD1. CDR3 length equals 16 residues. Per germline, CDR1 SGHNT and CDR2 YYREEE (reference sequence). J was trimmed by 4 bases and V by 4 bases; bases with no gene match: 9. The CDR3 DNA reads as TGTGCCAGCAGCCAGACAGGACAGGGCGGCACCGGGGAGCTGTTTTTT. It encodes CASSQTGQGGTGELFF. Using reference TRBV5-4 and TRBJ2-2 for the parts outside the CDR3, the full variable domain is ETGVTQSPTHLIKTRGQQVTLRCSSQSGHNTVSWYQQALGQGPQFIFQYYREEENGRGNFPPRFSGLQFPNYSSELNVNALELDDSALYLCASSQTGQGGTGELFFGEGSRLTVL.

V gene TRBV21-1 combines with J gene TRBJ2-7; TRBD1 is taken as the D call from the table, unchecked against the DNA. TRBV21-1 corresponds to a pseudogene. The CDR3 is made up of 14 amino acids. The CDR3, as DNA: TGTGCCAGCAGCAAAGATGACAGCTCCTACGAGCAGTACTTC. Protein: CASSKDDSSYEQYF.

The V gene is TRBV27, the J gene TRBJ1-6; the D is unclear. The CDR3 consists of 15 residues. Germline V gives CDR1 MNHEY, CDR2 SMNVEV (reference sequence). Trimming shortened V by 3 bases and J by 6 bases, and 12 bases separated the two germline ends. This CDR3 is CASSFLTGSNSPLHF. CDR3 in DNA: TGTGCCAGCAGTTTCTTAACGGGGTCTAATTCACCCCTCCACTTT.

The gene calls are TRBV6-5 and TRBJ1-1; unclear D gene. This CDR3 contains 12 residues. V was shortened by 2 bases and J by 11 bases, with 12 bases between the two germline ends. The germline gives CDR1 MNHEY, CDR2 SVGAGI. The CDR3 protein is CASSYRTAAAFF. DNA for the CDR3: TGTGCCAGCAGTTACCGGACTGCGGCTGCTTTCTTT.

This clone was counted once. The V and J genes are TRBV30 and TRBJ1-5; 10 nucleotides match TRBD1. This CDR3 has 14 amino acids. CDR1 and CDR2 (germline): GTSNPN, SVGIG (reference sequence). V gave up 4 bases and J gave up 6 bases; unmatched junction bases: 6. CDR3 amino acids: CAWTPRTGGQPQHF. The CDR3 DNA follows: TGTGCCTGGACCCCCCGGACAGGGGGTCAGCCCCAGCATTTT.

The J gene is TRBJ2-3, the V gene TRBV28, with 14 bases fitting TRBD2. The CDR3 is 17 residues long. After removal of 4 bases from V and 5 bases from J, the junction contained 8 bases not matched to a gene. Germline V gene data show CDR1 as MDHEN and CDR2 as SYDVKM. CDR3 protein: CASSSTRLAGGGDTQYF. The CDR3, as DNA: TGTGCCAGCAGTTCTACCCGACTAGCGGGAGGGGGAGATACGCAGTATTTT.

The gene calls are TRBV7-3 and TRBJ2-3; D unresolved. The CDR3 covers 13 residues. The germline V gene encodes CDR1 SGHTA and CDR2 FQGTGA. The V and J ends lost 5 bases and 2 bases respectively, with 8 bases between them. CDR3 region: CASSPTPTDTQYF. In nucleotides, the CDR3 is TGTGCCAGCAGCCCGACTCCCACAGATACGCAGTATTTT.

This chain links TRBV28 with TRBJ2-5, with 7 nucleotides matching TRBD2. The germline gives CDR1 MDHEN, CDR2 SYDVKM. The CDR3 runs to 13 residues. Trimming at V came to 6 bases and at J to 1 base, leaving 2 bases not matched to a gene. CDR3 loop: CASRGGGQETQYF. The DNA for the CDR3 is TGTGCCAGCAGGGGCGGGGGCCAAGAGACCCAGTACTTC. Looking up the rest from reference TRBV28 and TRBJ2-5 gives the full variable domain: DVKVTQSSRYLVKRTGEKVFLECVQDMDHENMFWYRQDPGLGLRLIYFSYDVKMKEKGDIPEGYSVSREKKERFSLILESASTNQTSMYLCASRGGGQETQYFGPGTRLLVL.

V usage is TRBV29-1 and J usage is TRBJ1-5; D remains ambiguous. With 2 bases removed from V and 6 bases from J, the gap between germline ends came to 11 bases. Per the germline V gene, CDR1 is SQVTM and CDR2 is ANQGSEA. The CDR3 length is 13 residues. The CDR3 here is CSVEPALGQPQHF. CDR3 DNA sequence: TGCAGCGTTGAACCCGCCCTCGGTCAGCCCCAGCATTTT.